This TCR beta chain derives from a study of T cell changes during pregnancy in multiple sclerosis. Germline trimming cut 5 bases from V and 6 bases from J; bases unmatched to any gene: 15. The CDR3 extends over 17 amino acids. CDR1 and CDR2 from the germline V gene are SGHTA and FQGTGA. TCRdb's copy holds only in-frame clones and misses some; the assay was immunoSEQ multiplex PCR. The data hold tens of thousands of clones, with approximately 90% observed a single time. The input for sequencing was CD4+ T cells from peripheral blood mononuclear cells, taken before pregnancy. The V gene is TRBV7-3, the J gene TRBJ2-3; TRBD2 matches at 9 bases. This TCR was sampled from a female donor with multiple sclerosis, enrolled in a pregnancy study. CDR3 in DNA: TGTGCCAGCAGCCCCCTACAAGCGGGGGGTGAGGCCGATACGCAGTATTTT. Amino acids: CASSPLQAGGEADTQYF.